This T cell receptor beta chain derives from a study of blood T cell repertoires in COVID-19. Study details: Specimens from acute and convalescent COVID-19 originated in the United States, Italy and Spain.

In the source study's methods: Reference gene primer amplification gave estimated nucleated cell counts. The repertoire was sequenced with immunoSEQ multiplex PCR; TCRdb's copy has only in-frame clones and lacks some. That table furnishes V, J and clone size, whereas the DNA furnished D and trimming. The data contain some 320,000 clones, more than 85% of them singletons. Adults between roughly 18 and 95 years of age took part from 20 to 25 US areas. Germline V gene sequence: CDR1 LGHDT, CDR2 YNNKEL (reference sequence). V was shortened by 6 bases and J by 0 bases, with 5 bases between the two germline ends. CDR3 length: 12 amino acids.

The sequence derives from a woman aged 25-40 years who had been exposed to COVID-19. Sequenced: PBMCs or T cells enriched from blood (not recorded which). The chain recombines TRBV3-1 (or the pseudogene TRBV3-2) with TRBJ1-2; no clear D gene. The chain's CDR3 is CASRAANYGYTF. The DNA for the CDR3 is TGTGCCAGCAGGGCCGCTAACTATGGCTACACCTTC.